A selection of T cell receptor beta chains follows, all from one sample in a study of cytomegalovirus exposure and HLA in healthy donors. Some clones are missing from TCRdb's copy, which holds only in-frame ones; the method was immunoSEQ multiplex PCR. The sample yields some 110,000 clones, over 70% seen once. The sample was PBMCs. Receptors originate from a woman between 50 and 59 years old in good health and CMV-seropositive. CDR3s leave out the opening cysteine and the closing phenylalanine or tryptophan. Where a row states a size, it is once, few, many or the class of an expanded clone; other rows omit it.

clone_size: NA; j_call: TRBJ2-7; v_call: TRBV4-3; cdr3_aa: ASSQDLGFSGYEQY
clone_size: NA; j_call: TRBJ2-3; v_call: TRBV29-1; cdr3_aa: SVVLLAGSTDTQY
clone_size: NA; j_call: TRBJ1-2; v_call: TRBV4-2; cdr3_aa: ASSQDGSGGRNGYT
clone_size: NA; j_call: TRBJ2-5; v_call: TRBV18; cdr3_aa: ASSPNLPGLDPQETQY
clone_size: NA; j_call: TRBJ2-1; v_call: TRBV11-2; cdr3_aa: ASSLVVLGGDEQF
clone_size: NA; j_call: TRBJ1-5; v_call: TRBV27; cdr3_aa: ASSLDTGVNQPQH
clone_size: NA; j_call: TRBJ1-5; v_call: TRBV19; cdr3_aa: ASTPGGDSNQPQH
clone_size: few; j_call: TRBJ2-6; v_call: TRBV29-1; cdr3_aa: SVGASGANVLT
clone_size: few; j_call: TRBJ2-2; v_call: TRBV4-3; cdr3_aa: ASSQEYRGTGELF
clone_size: NA; j_call: TRBJ1-5; v_call: TRBV19; cdr3_aa: ASMIGDINQPQH
clone_size: NA; j_call: TRBJ2-7; v_call: TRBV29-1; cdr3_aa: SVARDNSYEQY
clone_size: NA; j_call: TRBJ1-2; v_call: TRBV2; cdr3_aa: ASSEGQGYNGYT
clone_size: once; j_call: TRBJ2-7; v_call: TRBV9; cdr3_aa: ASSVGGDRGLYEQY
clone_size: NA; j_call: TRBJ2-3; v_call: TRBV6-1; cdr3_aa: ASSEGGRFADTQY
clone_size: NA; j_call: TRBJ2-7; v_call: TRBV10-3; cdr3_aa: AISEGDSFYEQY
clone_size: NA; j_call: TRBJ1-1; v_call: TRBV11-2; cdr3_aa: ASSLDPGDNTEAF
clone_size: NA; j_call: TRBJ2-3; v_call: TRBV30; cdr3_aa: AWSPRGSATDTQY
clone_size: NA; j_call: TRBJ2-7; v_call: TRBV25-1; cdr3_aa: ASSDPGLAGSYEQY
clone_size: NA; j_call: TRBJ1-2; v_call: TRBV9; cdr3_aa: ASSFTSGQGAYGYT
clone_size: NA; j_call: TRBJ1-1; v_call: TRBV7-2; cdr3_aa: ASSEQGLNTEAF
clone_size: NA; j_call: TRBJ2-7; v_call: TRBV5-1; cdr3_aa: ASSSNRDRGLYEQY
clone_size: once; j_call: TRBJ2-7; v_call: TRBV19; cdr3_aa: ASSPRRDWGTYEQY
clone_size: few; j_call: TRBJ2-5; v_call: TRBV6-1; cdr3_aa: ASSVGLGETQY
clone_size: NA; j_call: TRBJ2-1; v_call: TRBV7-6; cdr3_aa: ASSLATHGEQF
clone_size: NA; j_call: TRBJ2-2; v_call: TRBV30; cdr3_aa: AWSVVLAGGPTGELF
clone_size: NA; j_call: TRBJ1-1; v_call: TRBV19; cdr3_aa: ASTTWAGTEAF
clone_size: NA; j_call: TRBJ2-7; v_call: TRBV28; cdr3_aa: ASSLGRAGQGIYEQY
clone_size: NA; j_call: TRBJ2-1; v_call: TRBV9; cdr3_aa: ASSVSGSGNEQF
clone_size: NA; j_call: TRBJ1-1; v_call: TRBV5-1; cdr3_aa: ASSLYTGMNTEAF
clone_size: NA; j_call: TRBJ2-3; v_call: TRBV4-3; cdr3_aa: ASSEQAGNADTQY
clone_size: NA; j_call: TRBJ2-3; v_call: TRBV7-2; cdr3_aa: ASSLGTAARTDTQY
clone_size: NA; j_call: TRBJ2-1; v_call: TRBV7-8; cdr3_aa: ASSPPLAGEQF
clone_size: NA; j_call: TRBJ2-7; v_call: TRBV20-1; cdr3_aa: SAHQGYEQY
clone_size: NA; j_call: NA; v_call: TRBV28; cdr3_aa: ASSLGSGSPYEQY
clone_size: NA; j_call: TRBJ1-4; v_call: TRBV4-3; cdr3_aa: ASSPRQGLNEKLF
clone_size: NA; j_call: TRBJ2-7; v_call: TRBV27; cdr3_aa: ASSLSLSGTFEGEQY
clone_size: NA; j_call: TRBJ2-5; v_call: TRBV7-6; cdr3_aa: ASSVSGSHVETQY
clone_size: NA; j_call: TRBJ2-1; v_call: TRBV12-5; cdr3_aa: ASGFGQGAFGEQF
clone_size: NA; j_call: TRBJ2-7; v_call: TRBV2; cdr3_aa: ASSMGLAGPPSYEQY
clone_size: NA; j_call: TRBJ2-3; v_call: TRBV7-8; cdr3_aa: ASSPGSPTDTQY
clone_size: few; j_call: TRBJ1-2; v_call: TRBV10-2; cdr3_aa: ASSAGQGLYGYT
clone_size: NA; j_call: TRBJ1-5; v_call: TRBV7-6; cdr3_aa: ASSLAAGGNQPQH
clone_size: few; j_call: TRBJ1-1; v_call: TRBV6-1; cdr3_aa: ASKNQGANTEAF
clone_size: NA; j_call: TRBJ1-2; v_call: TRBV7-6; cdr3_aa: ASSLGGQGGDGYT
clone_size: NA; j_call: TRBJ2-7; v_call: TRBV5-1; cdr3_aa: ASSALDRGEQY
clone_size: NA; j_call: TRBJ1-5; v_call: TRBV15; cdr3_aa: ATSRDQQPQH